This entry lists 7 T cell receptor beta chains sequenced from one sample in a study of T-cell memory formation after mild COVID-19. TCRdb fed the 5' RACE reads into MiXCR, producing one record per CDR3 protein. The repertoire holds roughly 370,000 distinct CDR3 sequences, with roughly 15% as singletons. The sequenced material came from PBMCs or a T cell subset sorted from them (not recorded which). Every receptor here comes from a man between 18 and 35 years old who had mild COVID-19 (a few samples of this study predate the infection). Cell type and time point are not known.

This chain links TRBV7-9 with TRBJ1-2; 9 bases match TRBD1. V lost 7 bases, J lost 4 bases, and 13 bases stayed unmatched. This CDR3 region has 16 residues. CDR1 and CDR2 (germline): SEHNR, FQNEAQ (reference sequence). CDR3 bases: TGTGCCAGCATCACCGGGACAGGGTTCCTACCCTATGGCTACACCTTC. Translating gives CASITGTGFLPYGYTF.

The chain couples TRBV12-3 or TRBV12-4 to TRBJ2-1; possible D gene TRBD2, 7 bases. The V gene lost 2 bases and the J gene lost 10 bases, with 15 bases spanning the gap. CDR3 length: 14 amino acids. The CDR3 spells CASSLRAGQGEQFF. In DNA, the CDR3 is TGTGCCAGCAGTTTACGAGCGGGGCAGGGGGAGCAGTTCTTC.

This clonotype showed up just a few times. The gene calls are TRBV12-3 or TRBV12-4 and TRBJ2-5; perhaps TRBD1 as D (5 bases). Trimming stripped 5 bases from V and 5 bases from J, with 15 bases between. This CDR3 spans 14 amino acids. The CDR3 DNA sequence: TGTGCCAGCAGTGTGGGGCCAAGGGGTGAGACCCAGTACTTC. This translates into CASSVGPRGETQYF.

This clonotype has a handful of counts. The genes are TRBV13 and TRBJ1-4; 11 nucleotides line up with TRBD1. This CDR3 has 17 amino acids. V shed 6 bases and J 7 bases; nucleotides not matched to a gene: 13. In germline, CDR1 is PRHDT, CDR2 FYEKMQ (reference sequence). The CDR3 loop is CASSHTYSGTGGEKLFF. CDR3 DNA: TGTGCCAGCAGTCATACCTACTCCGGGACAGGGGGTGAAAAACTGTTTTTT.

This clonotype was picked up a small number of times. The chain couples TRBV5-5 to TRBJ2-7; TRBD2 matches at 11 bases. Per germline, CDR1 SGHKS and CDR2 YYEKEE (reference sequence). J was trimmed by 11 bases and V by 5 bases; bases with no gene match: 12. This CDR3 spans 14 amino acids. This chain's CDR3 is CASRQRLAGSDEYV. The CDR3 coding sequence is TGTGCCAGCAGGCAGAGACTAGCGGGGTCCGACGAGTACGTC.

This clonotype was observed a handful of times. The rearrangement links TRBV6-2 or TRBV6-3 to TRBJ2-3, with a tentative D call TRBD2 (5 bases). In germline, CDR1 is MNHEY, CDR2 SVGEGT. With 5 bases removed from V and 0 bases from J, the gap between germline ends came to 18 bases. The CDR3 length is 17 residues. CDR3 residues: CASSTSIGRGSTDTQYF. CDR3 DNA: TGTGCCAGCAGTACCTCTATAGGACGGGGAAGCACAGATACGCAGTATTTT.

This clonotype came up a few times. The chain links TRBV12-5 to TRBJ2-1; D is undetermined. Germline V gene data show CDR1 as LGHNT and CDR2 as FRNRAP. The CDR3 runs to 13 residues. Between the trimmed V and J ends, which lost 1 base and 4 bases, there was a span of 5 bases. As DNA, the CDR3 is TGTGCTAGTGGTTTGGGGGTTTACAATGAGCAGTTCTTC. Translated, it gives CASGLGVYNEQFF.